This T cell receptor beta chain comes out of a study of T cells after yellow fever vaccination. Trimming removed 8 bases at V and 11 bases at J, with 21 bases between. The CDR3 sequence is 13 residues long. The germline V gene encodes CDR1 MNHNS and CDR2 SASEGT. Each CDR3 protein gets one entry after TCRdb re-called the 5' RACE reads with MiXCR. The sample lists about 430,000 distinct CDR3 sequences, roughly a sixth occurring once. This clonotype was found a few times. The chain carries TRBV6-1 and TRBJ1-1, with D perhaps TRBD1 (5 bases). The source material was PBMCs, sampled before the yellow fever booster vaccination. The receptor's source is a man aged 18 to 35 who received the YFV17D yellow fever vaccine. The CDR3 region is CASGRGGNWWAFF. The CDR3 region has the DNA TGTGCCAGCGGGCGGGGGGGAAATTGGTGGGCTTTCTTT.